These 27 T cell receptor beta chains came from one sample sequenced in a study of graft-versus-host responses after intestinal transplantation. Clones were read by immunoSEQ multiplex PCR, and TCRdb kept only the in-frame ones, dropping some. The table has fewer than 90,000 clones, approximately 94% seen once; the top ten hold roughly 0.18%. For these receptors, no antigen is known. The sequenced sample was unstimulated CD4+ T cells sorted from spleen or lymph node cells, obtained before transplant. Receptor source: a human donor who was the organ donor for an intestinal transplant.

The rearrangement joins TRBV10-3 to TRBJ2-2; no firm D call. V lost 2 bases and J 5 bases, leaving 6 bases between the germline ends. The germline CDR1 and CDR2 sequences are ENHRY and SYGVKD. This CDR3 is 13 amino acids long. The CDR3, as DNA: TGTGCCATCAGTGAGCAGGCAACCGGGGAGCTGTTTTTT. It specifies CAISEQATGELFF.

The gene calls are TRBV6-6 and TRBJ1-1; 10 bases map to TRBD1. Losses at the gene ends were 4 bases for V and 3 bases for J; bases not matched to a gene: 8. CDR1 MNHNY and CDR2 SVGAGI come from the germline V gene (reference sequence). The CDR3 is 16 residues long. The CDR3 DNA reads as TGTGCCAGCAGTTTTTTGACAGGGGGCGCGGACACTGAAGCTTTCTTT. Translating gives CASSFLTGGADTEAFF.

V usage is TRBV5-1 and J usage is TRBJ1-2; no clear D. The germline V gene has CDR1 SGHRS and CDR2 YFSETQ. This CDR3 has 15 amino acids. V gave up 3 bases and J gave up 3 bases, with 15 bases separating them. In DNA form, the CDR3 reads TGCGCCAGCAGCTCAGCACGGGGATTTGACTATGGCTACACCTTC. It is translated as CASSSARGFDYGYTF.

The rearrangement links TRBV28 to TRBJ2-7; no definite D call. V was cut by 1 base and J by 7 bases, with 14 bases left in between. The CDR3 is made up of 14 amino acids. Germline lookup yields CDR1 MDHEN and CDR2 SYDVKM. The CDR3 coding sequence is TGTGCCAGCAGTTTATTGGTCTCGCCTTGGGAGCAGTACTTC. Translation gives CASSLLVSPWEQYF.

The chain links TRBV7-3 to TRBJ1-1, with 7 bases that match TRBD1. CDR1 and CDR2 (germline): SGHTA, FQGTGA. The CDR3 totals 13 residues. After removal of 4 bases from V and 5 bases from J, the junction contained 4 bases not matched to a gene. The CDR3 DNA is TGTGCCAGCAGCTATACAGGGGAGACTGAAGCTTTCTTT. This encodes CASSYTGETEAFF.

The chain's CDR3 is CASSVFAGTTGELFF. The CDR3, as DNA: TGTGCCAGCAGCGTGTTTGCGGGGACGACCGGGGAGCTGTTTTTT. The J gene is TRBJ2-2, the V gene TRBV9; tentatively, D is TRBD2 (6 bases). The CDR3 contains 15 residues. Germline V gene sequence: CDR1 SGDLS, CDR2 YYNGEE. V lost 2 bases and J lost 5, with 13 bases in between.

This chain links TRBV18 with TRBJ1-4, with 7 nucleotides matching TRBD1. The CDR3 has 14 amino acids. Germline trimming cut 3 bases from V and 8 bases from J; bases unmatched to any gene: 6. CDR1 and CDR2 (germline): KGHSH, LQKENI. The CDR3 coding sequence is TGTGCCAGCTCACCGACAGGGATGGGGGAAAAACTGTTTTTT. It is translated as CASSPTGMGEKLFF.

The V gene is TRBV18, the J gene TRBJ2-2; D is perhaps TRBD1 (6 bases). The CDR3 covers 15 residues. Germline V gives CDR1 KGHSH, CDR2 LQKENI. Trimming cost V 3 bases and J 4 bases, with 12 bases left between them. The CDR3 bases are TGTGCCAGCTCACCGCAACAGGGTCCCACCGGGGAGCTGTTTTTT. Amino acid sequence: CASSPQQGPTGELFF.

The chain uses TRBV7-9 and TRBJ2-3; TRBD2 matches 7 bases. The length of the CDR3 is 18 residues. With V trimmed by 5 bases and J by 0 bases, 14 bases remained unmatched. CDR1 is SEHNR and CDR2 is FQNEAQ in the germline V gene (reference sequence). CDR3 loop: CASSRRMVAGISTDTQYF. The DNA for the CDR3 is TGTGCCAGCAGCCGGAGAATGGTAGCGGGTATTAGCACAGATACGCAGTATTTT. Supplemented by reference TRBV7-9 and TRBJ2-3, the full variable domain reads DTGVSQNPRHKITKRGQNVTFRCDPISEHNRLYWYRQTLGQGPEFLTYFQNEAQLEKSRLLSDRFSAERPKGSFSTLEIQRTEQGDSAMYLCASSRRMVAGISTDTQYFGPGTRLTVL.

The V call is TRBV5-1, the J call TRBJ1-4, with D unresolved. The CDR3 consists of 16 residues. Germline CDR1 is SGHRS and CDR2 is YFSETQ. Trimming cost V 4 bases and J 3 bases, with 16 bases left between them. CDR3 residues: CASSRVLSSANEKLFF. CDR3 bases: TGCGCCAGCAGCAGGGTCTTGTCGTCGGCTAATGAAAAACTGTTTTTT.

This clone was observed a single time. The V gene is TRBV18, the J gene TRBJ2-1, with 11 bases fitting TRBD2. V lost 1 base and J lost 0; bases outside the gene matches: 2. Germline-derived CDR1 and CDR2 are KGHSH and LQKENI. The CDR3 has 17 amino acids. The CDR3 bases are TGTGCCAGCTCACCACGACTAGCGGGGACCTCCTACAATGAGCAGTTCTTC. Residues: CASSPRLAGTSYNEQFF.

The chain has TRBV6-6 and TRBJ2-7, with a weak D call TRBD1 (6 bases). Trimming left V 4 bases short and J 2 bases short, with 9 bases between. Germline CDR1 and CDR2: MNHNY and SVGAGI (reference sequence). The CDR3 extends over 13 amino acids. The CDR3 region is CASSSGDTYEQYF. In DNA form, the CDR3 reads TGTGCCAGCAGTTCCGGGGACACCTACGAGCAGTACTTC.

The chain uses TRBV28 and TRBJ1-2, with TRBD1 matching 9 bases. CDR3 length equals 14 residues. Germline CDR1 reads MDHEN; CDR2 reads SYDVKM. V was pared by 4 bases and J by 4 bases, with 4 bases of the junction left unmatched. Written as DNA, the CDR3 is TGTGCCAGCAGTTCATACAGGGGGCCCTATGGCTACACCTTC. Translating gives CASSSYRGPYGYTF.

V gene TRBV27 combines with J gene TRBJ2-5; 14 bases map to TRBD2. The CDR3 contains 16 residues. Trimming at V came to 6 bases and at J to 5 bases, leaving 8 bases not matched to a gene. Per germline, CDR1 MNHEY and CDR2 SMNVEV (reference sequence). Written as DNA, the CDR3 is TGTGCCAGCAGCAGACTAGCGGGGGGGCTTGGGGAGACCCAGTACTTC. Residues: CASSRLAGGLGETQYF.

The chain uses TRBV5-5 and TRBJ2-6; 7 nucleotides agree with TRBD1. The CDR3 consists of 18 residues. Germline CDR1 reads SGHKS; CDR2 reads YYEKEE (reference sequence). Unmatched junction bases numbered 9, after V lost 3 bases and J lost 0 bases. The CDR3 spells CASSSYAGTDSGANVLTF. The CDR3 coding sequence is TGTGCCAGCAGCTCGTACGCCGGGACAGACTCTGGGGCCAACGTCCTGACTTTC.

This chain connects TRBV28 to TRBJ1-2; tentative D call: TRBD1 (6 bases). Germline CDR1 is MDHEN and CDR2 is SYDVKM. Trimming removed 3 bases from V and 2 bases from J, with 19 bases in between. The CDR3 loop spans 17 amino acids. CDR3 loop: CASSLYRLQGQNYGYTF. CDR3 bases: TGTGCCAGCAGTTTGTACCGCCTTCAGGGGCAGAACTATGGCTACACCTTC.

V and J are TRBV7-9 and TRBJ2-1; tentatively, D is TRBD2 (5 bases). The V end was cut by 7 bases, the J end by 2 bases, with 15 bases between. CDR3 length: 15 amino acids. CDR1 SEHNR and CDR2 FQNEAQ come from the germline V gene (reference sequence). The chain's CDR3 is CASIPGGFPYNEQFF. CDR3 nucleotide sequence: TGTGCCAGCATCCCAGGCGGGTTTCCCTACAATGAGCAGTTCTTC. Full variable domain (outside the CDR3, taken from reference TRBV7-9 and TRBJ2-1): DTGVSQNPRHKITKRGQNVTFRCDPISEHNRLYWYRQTLGQGPEFLTYFQNEAQLEKSRLLSDRFSAERPKGSFSTLEIQRTEQGDSAMYLCASIPGGFPYNEQFFGPGTRLTVL.

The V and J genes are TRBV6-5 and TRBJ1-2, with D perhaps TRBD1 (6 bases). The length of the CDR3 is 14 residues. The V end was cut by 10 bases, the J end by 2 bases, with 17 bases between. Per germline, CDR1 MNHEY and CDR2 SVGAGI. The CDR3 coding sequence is TGTGCCACAGAGGGGGGACCGAAAAACTATGGCTACACCTTC. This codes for CATEGGPKNYGYTF.

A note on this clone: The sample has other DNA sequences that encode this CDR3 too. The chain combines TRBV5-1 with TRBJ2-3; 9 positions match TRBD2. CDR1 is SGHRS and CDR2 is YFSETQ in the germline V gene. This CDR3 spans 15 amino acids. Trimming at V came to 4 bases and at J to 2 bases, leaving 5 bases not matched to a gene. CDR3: CASSPLAGTTDTQYF. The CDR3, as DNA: TGCGCCAGCAGCCCCCTAGCGGGGACCACAGATACGCAGTATTTT.

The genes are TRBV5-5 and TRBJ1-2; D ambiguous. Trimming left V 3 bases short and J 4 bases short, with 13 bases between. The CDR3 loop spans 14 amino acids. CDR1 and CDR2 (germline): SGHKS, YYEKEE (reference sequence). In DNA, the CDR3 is TGTGCCAGCAGCTCCGGTTCGCTTTTCTATGGCTACACCTTC. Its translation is CASSSGSLFYGYTF. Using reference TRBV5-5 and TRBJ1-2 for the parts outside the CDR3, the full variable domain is DAGVTQSPTHLIKTRGQQVTLRCSPISGHKSVSWYQQVLGQGPQFIFQYYEKEERGRGNFPDRFSARQFPNYSSELNVNALLLGDSALYLCASSSGSLFYGYTFGSGTRLTVV.

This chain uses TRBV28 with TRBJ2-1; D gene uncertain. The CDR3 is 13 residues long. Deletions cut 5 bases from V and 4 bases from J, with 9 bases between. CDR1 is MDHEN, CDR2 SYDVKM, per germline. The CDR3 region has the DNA TGTGCCAGCAGTCCCCCCCCATACAATGAGCAGTTCTTC. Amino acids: CASSPPPYNEQFF.

CDR3 protein: CASSYSGDRYEQYF. CDR3 bases: TGTGCCAGCAGTTACTCGGGTGATCGCTACGAGCAGTACTTC. The V call is TRBV6-5, the J call TRBJ2-7; no firm D call. This CDR3 is built from 14 residues. The V end lost 0 bases, the J end lost 3 bases, and 9 bases lay between the germline ends. CDR1 is MNHEY, CDR2 SVGAGI, per germline.

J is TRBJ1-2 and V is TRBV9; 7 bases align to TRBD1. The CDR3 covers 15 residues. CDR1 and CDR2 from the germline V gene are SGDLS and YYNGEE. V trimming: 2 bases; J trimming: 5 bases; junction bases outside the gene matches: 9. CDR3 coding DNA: TGTGCCAGCAGCGTTGCGACAGGGACGTCTTATGGCTACACCTTC. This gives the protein CASSVATGTSYGYTF.

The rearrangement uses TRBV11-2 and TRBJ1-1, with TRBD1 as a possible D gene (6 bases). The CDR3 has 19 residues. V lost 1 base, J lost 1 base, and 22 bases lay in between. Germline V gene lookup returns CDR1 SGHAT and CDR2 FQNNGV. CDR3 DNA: TGTGCCAGCAGCTTAGGGATTTACAGGGAGTCCCAAACGAACACTGAAGCTTTCTTT. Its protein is CASSLGIYRESQTNTEAFF.

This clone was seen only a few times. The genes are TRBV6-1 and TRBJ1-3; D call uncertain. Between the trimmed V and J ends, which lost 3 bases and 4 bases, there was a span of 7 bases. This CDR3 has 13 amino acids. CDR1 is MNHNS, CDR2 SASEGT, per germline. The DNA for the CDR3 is TGTGCCAGCAGTGACGACTCCGGAAACACCATATATTTT. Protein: CASSDDSGNTIYF.

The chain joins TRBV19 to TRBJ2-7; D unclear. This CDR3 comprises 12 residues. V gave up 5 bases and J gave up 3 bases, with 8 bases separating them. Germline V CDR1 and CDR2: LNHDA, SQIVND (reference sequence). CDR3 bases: TGTGCCAGTAGTGACGGGTACTACGAGCAGTACTTC. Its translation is CASSDGYYEQYF.

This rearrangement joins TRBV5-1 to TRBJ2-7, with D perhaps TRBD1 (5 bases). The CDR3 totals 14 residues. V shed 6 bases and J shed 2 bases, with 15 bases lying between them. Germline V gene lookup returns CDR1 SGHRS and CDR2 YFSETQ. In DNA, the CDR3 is TGCGCCAGCACCCCGACAGCTTCCACCTACGAGCAGTACTTC. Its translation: CASTPTASTYEQYF.